The 20 T cell receptor beta chains listed next were all sequenced from one sample in a study of shared clonotypes between healthy human individuals. The protocol was immunoSEQ multiplex PCR, while the TCRdb copy is restricted to in-frame clones and leaves out a portion. The repertoire holds some 500,000 clones, with around 79% as singletons. Sequencing was done on a sample of PBMCs. The receptors were gathered from a woman in her forties in good health. Some clones in this sample may be carry-over from other donors' samples.

This chain joins TRBV13 and TRBJ1-4, with D unresolved. CDR3 size: 12 residues. V was pared by 3 bases and J by 10 bases, with 9 bases between. From germline, CDR1 is PRHDT and CDR2 FYEKMQ (reference sequence). CDR3 region: CASSLVLGKLFF. In DNA, the CDR3 is TGTGCCAGCAGCTTGGTTCTTGGAAAACTGTTTTTT.

In the case of this clone: Its ends do not fully match the called genes, so a read error is possible. The gene calls are TRBV6-1 and TRBJ2-5; 7 positions match TRBD2. Germline-derived CDR1 and CDR2 are MNHNS and SASEGT. The CDR3 contains 15 residues. CDR3 in amino acids: CASRGGAVTQGTQYF. The CDR3 nucleotides read TGTGCCAGCCGGGGAGGGGCGGTTACCCAAGGGACCCAGTACTTC.

The chain links TRBV29-1 to TRBJ2-3; no firm D call. The germline V and J ends were trimmed by 4 bases and 1 base, with 6 bases remaining between them. The CDR3 contains 12 residues. Germline CDR1 reads SQVTM; CDR2 reads ANQGSEA. The CDR3 reads CSVGRGTDTQYF. CDR3 coding DNA: TGCAGCGTTGGCCGGGGCACAGATACGCAGTATTTT.

The rearrangement joins TRBV2 to TRBJ1-1; D is perhaps TRBD1 (5 bases). V shed 11 bases and J shed 6 bases, with 19 bases lying between them. Germline V gives CDR1 SNHLY, CDR2 FYNNEI. The CDR3 covers 13 residues. CDR3 in amino acids: CAGKGGGMPEAFF. DNA of the CDR3: TGTGCCGGCAAAGGCGGGGGAATGCCTGAAGCTTTCTTT.

V gene TRBV7-9 combines with J gene TRBJ2-1, with D tentatively TRBD2 (5 bases). The CDR3 runs to 16 residues. In germline, CDR1 is SEHNR, CDR2 FQNEAQ (reference sequence). V lost 5 bases and J lost 12, with 26 bases in between. CDR3 residues: CASSINGDPSSLGQFF. The DNA for the CDR3 is TGTGCCAGCAGCATAAACGGGGATCCAAGTAGTTTGGGGCAGTTCTTC.

This chain connects TRBV7-2 to TRBJ1-2, with TRBD1 identical over 7 bases. Germline lookup yields CDR1 SGHTA and CDR2 FQGNSA. The CDR3 has 12 residues. J was trimmed by 14 bases and V by 5 bases; bases with no gene match: 11. The CDR3 DNA reads TGTGCCAGCAGCACTAGCTGGGACAGAAAGACCTTC. Translated: CASSTSWDRKTF.

The chain has TRBV5-1 and TRBJ2-5; 12 positions match TRBD1. Germline loops: CDR1 SGHRS, CDR2 YFSETQ. This CDR3 contains 17 residues. Losses at the gene ends were 0 bases for V and 4 bases for J; bases not matched to a gene: 7. CDR3 loop: CASSLAVGQGAGETQYF. CDR3 bases: TGCGCCAGCAGCTTGGCCGTGGGACAGGGGGCGGGAGAGACCCAGTACTTC.

The chain uses TRBV7-9 and TRBJ2-5, with TRBD2 as a possible D gene (6 bases). CDR1 SEHNR and CDR2 FQNEAQ come from the germline V gene (reference sequence). The CDR3 sequence is 12 residues long. Trimming removed 5 bases from V and 11 bases from J, with 15 bases in between. DNA for the CDR3: TGTGCCAGCAGCCCATCCGACCGGGAGCAGTACTTC. Translated: CASSPSDREQYF.

V is TRBV15 and J is TRBJ2-5, with 10 nucleotides matching TRBD2. Looked up from germline, CDR1 is LNHNV and CDR2 is YYDKDF (reference sequence). The CDR3 length is 16 residues. V lost 0 bases and J lost 5; bases outside the gene matches: 6. CDR3 in DNA: TGTGCCACCAGCAGAGATTTCGGGACTAGCGAGGAGACCCAGTACTTC. Its translation: CATSRDFGTSEETQYF. Full variable domain (outside the CDR3, taken from reference TRBV15 and TRBJ2-5): DAMVIQNPRYQVTQFGKPVTLSCSQTLNHNVMYWYQQKSSQAPKLLFHYYDKDFNNEADTPDNFQSRRPNTSFCFLDIRSPGLGDTAMYLCATSRDFGTSEETQYFGPGTRLLVL.

With respect to this clone: Other DNA sequences in the same sample also yield this CDR3. V and J are TRBV19 and TRBJ2-2, with 7 nucleotides matching TRBD2. V lost 3 bases to trimming and J lost 1 base; unmatched junction nucleotides: 5. CDR1 is LNHDA, CDR2 SQIVND, per germline (reference sequence). The CDR3 covers 16 residues. In nucleotides, the CDR3 is TGTGCCAGTAGTATTGGAGGCGGGAGGAACACCGGGGAGCTGTTTTTT. This translates into CASSIGGGRNTGELFF.

The chain combines TRBV6-5 with TRBJ2-2; 7 bases fit TRBD1. From germline, CDR1 is MNHEY and CDR2 SVGAGI. The ends lost 6 bases at V and 4 bases at J; junction bases unmatched: 5. This CDR3 has 14 amino acids. The CDR3: CASRRGGITGELFF. CDR3 nucleotide sequence: TGTGCCAGCAGACGAGGGGGCATCACCGGGGAGCTGTTTTTT.

The chain carries TRBV7-6 and TRBJ2-5; D perhaps matches TRBD1 (5 bases). Trimming removed 0 bases from V and 5 bases from J, with 10 bases in between. CDR1 SGHVS and CDR2 FNYEAQ come from the germline V gene. This CDR3 has 14 amino acids. CDR3 nucleotide sequence: TGTGCCAGCAGCTTAGCGGCAGGGATGGAGACCCAGTACTTC. This gives the protein CASSLAAGMETQYF.

This clone was seen many times. The chain joins TRBV2 to TRBJ2-7; D is uncertain. The CDR3 runs to 13 residues. CDR1 is SNHLY and CDR2 is FYNNEI in the germline V gene. V was clipped by 5 bases and J by 2 bases, with 10 bases between them. The CDR3 region is CASSSPVPYEQYF. CDR3 bases: TGTGCCAGCAGTTCACCCGTCCCCTACGAGCAGTACTTC.

The V call is TRBV9, the J call TRBJ2-1, with 8 bases aligning to TRBD2. Germline trimming cut 3 bases from V and 10 bases from J; bases unmatched to any gene: 15. The CDR3 contains 16 residues. The germline CDR1 and CDR2 sequences are SGDLS and YYNGEE. The CDR3 DNA reads as TGTGCCAGCAGCGCCGAAGAACTAGCGGCGACTAAAGAGCAGTTCTTC. Residues: CASSAEELAATKEQFF.

The V gene is TRBV27, the J gene TRBJ2-6, with TRBD1 as a possible D gene (6 bases). Per the germline V gene, CDR1 is MNHEY and CDR2 is SMNVEV (reference sequence). The CDR3 runs 16 residues. The V end lost 4 bases, the J end lost 3 bases, and 13 bases lay between the germline ends. The DNA of the CDR3 is TGTGCCAGCAGTTCCGGACAGTTAGATGGGGCCAACGTCCTGACTTTC. Amino acid sequence: CASSSGQLDGANVLTF.

The V gene is TRBV9, the J gene TRBJ2-5; 9 positions match TRBD1. Trimming at V came to 3 bases and at J to 3 bases, leaving 6 bases not matched to a gene. The CDR3 runs to 15 residues. Germline V gene sequence: CDR1 SGDLS, CDR2 YYNGEE. The CDR3 DNA reads TGTGCCAGCAGCGAGACAGGGGGTATAGAAGAGACCCAGTACTTC. Residues: CASSETGGIEETQYF. The complete variable domain, with remaining parts taken from reference TRBV9 and TRBJ2-5, reads DSGVTQTPKHLITATGQRVTLRCSPRSGDLSVYWYQQSLDQGLQFLIQYYNGEERAKGNILERFSAQQFPDLHSELNLSSLELGDSALYFCASSETGGIEETQYFGPGTRLLVL.

CDR3 region: CASSSAANQVAQHF. The CDR3 DNA is TGTGCCAGCAGTTCAGCCGCTAATCAGGTGGCCCAGCATTTT. J is TRBJ1-5 and V is TRBV2; the D is unclear. The CDR3 runs 14 residues. Germline-derived CDR1 and CDR2 are SNHLY and FYNNEI. Trimming removed 5 bases from V and 11 bases from J, with 19 bases in between.

Details on this clone: A single base separates this from a much larger clone, so it may be a read error. The V call is TRBV6-5, the J call TRBJ1-5; 9 nucleotides align to TRBD1. The CDR3 runs 13 residues. The V segment lost 6 bases and the J segment 7 bases; nucleotides outside the gene matches: 4. Germline CDR1 and CDR2: MNHEY and SVGAGI. The CDR3 loop reads CASRRTGEQPQHF. In DNA, the CDR3 is TGTGCCAGCAGACGGACAGGGGAACAGCCCCAGCATTTT.

J is TRBJ2-5 and V is TRBV1; the tabulated D call, TRBD2, remains unverified against the DNA. TRBV1 counts as a pseudogene. The CDR3 covers 16 residues. The CDR3 loop reads CTSSPGTSGAQETQYF. The CDR3 DNA is TGCACCAGCAGCCCTGGGACTAGCGGGGCCCAAGAGACCCAGTACTTC.

As regards this clone: The sample contains more than one DNA sequence encoding this CDR3. The V gene is TRBV9, the J gene TRBJ2-7; 7 bases are shared with TRBD1. The CDR3 spans 14 residues. Germline V CDR1 and CDR2: SGDLS, YYNGEE. Losses at the gene ends were 0 bases for V and 2 bases for J; bases not matched to a gene: 2. The CDR3 bases are TGTGCCAGCAGCGTAGGGGACAGAGCCTACGAGCAGTACTTC. Translated: CASSVGDRAYEQYF. The full variable domain, its missing parts supplied by reference TRBV9 and TRBJ2-7, is DSGVTQTPKHLITATGQRVTLRCSPRSGDLSVYWYQQSLDQGLQFLIQYYNGEERAKGNILERFSAQQFPDLHSELNLSSLELGDSALYFCASSVGDRAYEQYFGPGTRLTVT.